The T cell receptor (beta chain) described here comes from a study of cytomegalovirus exposure and HLA in healthy donors. This CDR3 has 17 residues. With 3 bases clipped from V and 3 bases from J, the junction kept 9 bases outside the gene matches. Looked up from germline, CDR1 is SGDLS and CDR2 is YYNGEE. PCR used 60 Vbeta primers and 13 Jbeta primers. Only in-frame clones appear in the TCRdb table, and some are missing; sequencing was by immunoSEQ multiplex PCR. The sample table sets out tens of thousands of clones. The rearrangement links TRBV9 to TRBJ2-2; 9 bases fit TRBD2. Sequenced sample: PBMCs. The sequence was obtained from a man aged 50 to 59 in good health and CMV-seropositive. This chain's CDR3 is CASSAPGLARDTGELFF. Written as DNA, the CDR3 is TGTGCCAGCAGCGCACCGGGACTAGCTAGGGACACCGGGGAGCTGTTTTTT.